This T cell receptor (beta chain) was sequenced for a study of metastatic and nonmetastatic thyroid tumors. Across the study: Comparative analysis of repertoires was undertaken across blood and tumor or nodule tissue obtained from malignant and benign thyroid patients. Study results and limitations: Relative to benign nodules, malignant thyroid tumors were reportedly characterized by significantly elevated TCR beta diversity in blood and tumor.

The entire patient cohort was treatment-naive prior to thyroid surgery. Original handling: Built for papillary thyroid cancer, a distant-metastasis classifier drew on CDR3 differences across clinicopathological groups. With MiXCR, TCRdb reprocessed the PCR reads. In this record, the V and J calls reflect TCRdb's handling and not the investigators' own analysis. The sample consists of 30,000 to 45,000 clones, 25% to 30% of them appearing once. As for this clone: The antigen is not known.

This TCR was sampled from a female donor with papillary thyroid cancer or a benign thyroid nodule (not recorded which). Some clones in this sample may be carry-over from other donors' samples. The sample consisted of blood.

CDR3 in DNA: TGTGCCAGCAGCCCGGGTTACCACGAGCAGTACTTC. Its protein product is CASSPGYHEQYF. The chain recombines TRBV6-1 with TRBJ2-7; no clear D. This CDR3 spans 12 amino acids. Germline V gene data show CDR1 as MNHNS and CDR2 as SASEGT. V was clipped by 6 bases and J by 5 bases, with 11 bases between them.